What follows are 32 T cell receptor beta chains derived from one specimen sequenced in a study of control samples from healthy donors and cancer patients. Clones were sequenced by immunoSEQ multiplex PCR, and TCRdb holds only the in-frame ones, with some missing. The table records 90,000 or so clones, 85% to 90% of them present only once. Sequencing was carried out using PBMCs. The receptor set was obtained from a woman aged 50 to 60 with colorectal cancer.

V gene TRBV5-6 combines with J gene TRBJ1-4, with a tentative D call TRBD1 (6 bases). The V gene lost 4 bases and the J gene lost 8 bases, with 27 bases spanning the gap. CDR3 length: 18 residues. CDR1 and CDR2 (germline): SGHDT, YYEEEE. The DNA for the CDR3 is TGTGCCAGCAGCCTTCGGGGTTGGACAGTCGAGAGCAGAGAAAAACTGTTTTTT. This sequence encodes CASSLRGWTVESREKLFF.

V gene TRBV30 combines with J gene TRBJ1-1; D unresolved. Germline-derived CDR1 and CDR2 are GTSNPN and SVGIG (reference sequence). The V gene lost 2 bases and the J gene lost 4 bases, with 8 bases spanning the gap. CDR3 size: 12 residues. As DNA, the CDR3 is TGTGCCTGGAGTACCTGGGTCACTGAAGCTTTCTTT. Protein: CAWSTWVTEAFF.

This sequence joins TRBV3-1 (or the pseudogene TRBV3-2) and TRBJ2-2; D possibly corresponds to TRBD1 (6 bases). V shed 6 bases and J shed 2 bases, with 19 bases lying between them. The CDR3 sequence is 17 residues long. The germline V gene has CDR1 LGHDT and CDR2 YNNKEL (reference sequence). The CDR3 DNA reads TGTGCCAGCAGGCTAGTGACTGGGACACACAACACCGGGGAGCTGTTTTTT. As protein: CASRLVTGTHNTGELFF.

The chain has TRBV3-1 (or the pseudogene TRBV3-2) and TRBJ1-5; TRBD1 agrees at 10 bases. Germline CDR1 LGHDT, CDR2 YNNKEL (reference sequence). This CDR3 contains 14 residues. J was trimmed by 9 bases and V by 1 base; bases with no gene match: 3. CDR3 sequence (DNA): TGTGCCAGCAGCCAAGGGACAGGGGGGGGGCCCCAGCATTTT. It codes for CASSQGTGGGPQHF.

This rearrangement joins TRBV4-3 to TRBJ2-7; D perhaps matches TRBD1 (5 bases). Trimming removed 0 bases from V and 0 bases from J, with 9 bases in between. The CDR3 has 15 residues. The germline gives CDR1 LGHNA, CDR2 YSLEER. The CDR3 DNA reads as TGCGCCAGCAGCCAAGAAGCAGGGTACTCCTACGAGCAGTACGTC. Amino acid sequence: CASSQEAGYSYEQYV.

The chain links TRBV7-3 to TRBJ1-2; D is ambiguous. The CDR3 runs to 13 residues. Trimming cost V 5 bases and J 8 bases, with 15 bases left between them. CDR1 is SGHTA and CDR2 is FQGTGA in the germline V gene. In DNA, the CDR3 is TGTGCCAGCAGCGCCGACGGTCGCCCGGGCTACACCTTC. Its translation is CASSADGRPGYTF.

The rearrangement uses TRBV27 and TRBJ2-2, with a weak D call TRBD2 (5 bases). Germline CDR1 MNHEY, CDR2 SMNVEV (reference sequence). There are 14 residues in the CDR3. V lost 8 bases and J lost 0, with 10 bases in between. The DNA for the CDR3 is TGTGCCAGCTCCCGGGGTCCGAACACCGGGGAGCTGTTTTTT. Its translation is CASSRGPNTGELFF.

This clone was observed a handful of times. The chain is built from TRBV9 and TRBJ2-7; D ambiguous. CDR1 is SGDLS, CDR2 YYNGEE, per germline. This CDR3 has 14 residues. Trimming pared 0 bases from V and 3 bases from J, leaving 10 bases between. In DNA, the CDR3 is TGTGCCAGCAGCGTAGCTAGGGTACGCTACGAGCAGTACGTC. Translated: CASSVARVRYEQYV.

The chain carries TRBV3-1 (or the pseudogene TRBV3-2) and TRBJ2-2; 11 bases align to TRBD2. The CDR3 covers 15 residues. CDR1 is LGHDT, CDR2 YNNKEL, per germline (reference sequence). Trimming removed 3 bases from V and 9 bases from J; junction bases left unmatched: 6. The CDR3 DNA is TGTGCCAGCAGCCAGGGACTAGCGGCAGTCCGGGAGCTGTTTTTT. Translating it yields CASSQGLAAVRELFF.

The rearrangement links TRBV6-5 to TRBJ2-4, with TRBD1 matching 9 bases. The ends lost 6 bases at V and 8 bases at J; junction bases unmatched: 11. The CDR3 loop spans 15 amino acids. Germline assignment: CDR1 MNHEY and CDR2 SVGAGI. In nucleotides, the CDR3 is TGTGCCAGCAGAGACCGAGGGACAGGGAGGCACATTCAGTACTTC. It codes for CASRDRGTGRHIQYF.

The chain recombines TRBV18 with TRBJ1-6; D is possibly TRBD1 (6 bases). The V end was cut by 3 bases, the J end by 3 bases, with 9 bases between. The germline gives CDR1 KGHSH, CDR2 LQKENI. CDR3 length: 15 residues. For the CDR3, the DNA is TGTGCCAGCTCACCGGGGGCAGGCTATAATTCACCCCTCCACTTT. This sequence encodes CASSPGAGYNSPLHF.

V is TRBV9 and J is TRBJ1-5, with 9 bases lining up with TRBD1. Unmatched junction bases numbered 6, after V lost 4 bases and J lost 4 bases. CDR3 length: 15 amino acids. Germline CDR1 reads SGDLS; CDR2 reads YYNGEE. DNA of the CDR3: TGTGCCAGCAGCACCACCGGGACAGGGAATCAGCCCCAGCATTTT. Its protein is CASSTTGTGNQPQHF.

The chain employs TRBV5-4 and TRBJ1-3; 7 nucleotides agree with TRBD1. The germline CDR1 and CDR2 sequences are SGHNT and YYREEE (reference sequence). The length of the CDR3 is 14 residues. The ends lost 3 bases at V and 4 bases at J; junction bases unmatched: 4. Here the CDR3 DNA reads TGTGCCAGCAGCTCAGGGGGGGACGGAAACACCATATATTTT. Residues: CASSSGGDGNTIYF.

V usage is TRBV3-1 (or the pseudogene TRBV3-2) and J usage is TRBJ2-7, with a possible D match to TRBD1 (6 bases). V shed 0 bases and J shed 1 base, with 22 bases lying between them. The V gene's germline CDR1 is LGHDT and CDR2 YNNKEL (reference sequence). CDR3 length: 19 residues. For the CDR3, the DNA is TGTGCCAGCAGCCAAGAAACTATATGTGGGCAGGGGCCTTCCTACGAGCAGTACGTC. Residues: CASSQETICGQGPSYEQYV.

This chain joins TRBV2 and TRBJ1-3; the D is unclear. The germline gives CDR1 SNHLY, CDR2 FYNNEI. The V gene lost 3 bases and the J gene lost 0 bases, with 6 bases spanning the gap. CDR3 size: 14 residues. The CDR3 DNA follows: TGTGCCAGCAGTGACGGCTCCTCTGGAAACACCATATATTTT. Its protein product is CASSDGSSGNTIYF.

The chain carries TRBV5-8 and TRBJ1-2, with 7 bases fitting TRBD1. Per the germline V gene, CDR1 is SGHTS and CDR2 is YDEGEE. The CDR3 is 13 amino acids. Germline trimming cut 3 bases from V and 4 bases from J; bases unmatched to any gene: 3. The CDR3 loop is CASSSEGAYGYTF. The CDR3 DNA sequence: TGTGCCAGCAGCTCCGAGGGGGCCTATGGCTACACCTTC.

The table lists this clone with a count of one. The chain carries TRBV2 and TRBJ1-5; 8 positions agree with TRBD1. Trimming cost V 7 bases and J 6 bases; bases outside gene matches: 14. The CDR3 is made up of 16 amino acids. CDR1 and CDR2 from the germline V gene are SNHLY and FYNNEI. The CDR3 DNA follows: TGTGCCAGCAAATCCCCGGCAGGGGGCGCAGGTCAGCCCCAGCATTTT. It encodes CASKSPAGGAGQPQHF.

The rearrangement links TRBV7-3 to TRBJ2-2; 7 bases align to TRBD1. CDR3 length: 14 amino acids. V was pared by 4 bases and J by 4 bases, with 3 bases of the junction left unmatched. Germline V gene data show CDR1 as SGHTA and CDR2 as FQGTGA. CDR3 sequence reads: CASSSGTATGELFF. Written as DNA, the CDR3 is TGTGCCAGCAGCTCCGGGACAGCCACCGGGGAGCTGTTTTTT. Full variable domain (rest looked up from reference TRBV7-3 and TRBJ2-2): GAGVSQTPSNKVTEKGKYVELRCDPISGHTALYWYRQSLGQGPEFLIYFQGTGAADDSGLPNDRFFAVRPEGSVSTLKIQRTERGDSAVYLCASSSGTATGELFFGEGSRLTVL.

CDR3 nucleotide sequence: TGTGCCAGCAGTTTAGGGACAGGGTTCTACGAGCAGTACGTC. It is translated as CASSLGTGFYEQYV. This chain links TRBV28 with TRBJ2-7, with TRBD1 matching 9 bases. This CDR3 spans 14 amino acids. Trimming removed 2 bases from V and 3 bases from J; junction bases left unmatched: 2. Germline V gives CDR1 MDHEN, CDR2 SYDVKM.

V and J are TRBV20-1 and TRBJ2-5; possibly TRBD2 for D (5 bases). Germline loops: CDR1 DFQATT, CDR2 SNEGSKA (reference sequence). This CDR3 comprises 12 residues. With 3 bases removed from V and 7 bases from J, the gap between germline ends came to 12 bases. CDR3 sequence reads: CSASRSAGTQYF. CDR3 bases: TGCAGTGCTAGTCGATCCGCGGGGACCCAGTACTTC.

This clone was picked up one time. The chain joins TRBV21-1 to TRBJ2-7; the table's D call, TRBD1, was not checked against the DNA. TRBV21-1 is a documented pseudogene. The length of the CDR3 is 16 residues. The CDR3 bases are TGTGCCAGCAGCACCACCGGGACAGGGGAACTCTACGAGCAGTACGTC. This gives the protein CASSTTGTGELYEQYV.

This CDR3 reads CASSFGGGNEQFF. DNA of the CDR3: TGTGCCAGCAGTTTTGGGGGGGGCAATGAGCAGTTCTTC. The J gene is TRBJ2-1, the V gene TRBV12-3 or TRBV12-4; 7 nucleotides line up with TRBD2. There are 13 residues in the CDR3. Unmatched junction bases numbered 2, after V lost 3 bases and J lost 6 bases.

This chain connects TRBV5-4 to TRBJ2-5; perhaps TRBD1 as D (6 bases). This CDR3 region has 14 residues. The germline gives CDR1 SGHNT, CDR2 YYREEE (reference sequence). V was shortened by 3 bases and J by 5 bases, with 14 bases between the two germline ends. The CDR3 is CASSSQTGVETQYF. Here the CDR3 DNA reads TGTGCCAGCAGCTCTCAGACAGGAGTGGAGACCCAGTACTTC. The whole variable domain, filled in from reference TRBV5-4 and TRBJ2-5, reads ETGVTQSPTHLIKTRGQQVTLRCSSQSGHNTVSWYQQALGQGPQFIFQYYREEENGRGNFPPRFSGLQFPNYSSELNVNALELDDSALYLCASSSQTGVETQYFGPGTRLLVL.

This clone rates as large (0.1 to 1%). This chain's CDR3 is CASSQDWGRGITDTQYF. The CDR3 DNA follows: TGTGCCAGCAGCCAAGATTGGGGCAGGGGAATCACAGATACGCAGTATTTT. This chain joins TRBV3-1 (or the pseudogene TRBV3-2) and TRBJ2-3, with D perhaps TRBD1 (6 bases). The CDR3 covers 17 residues. Germline CDR1 LGHDT, CDR2 YNNKEL (reference sequence). V lost 0 bases, J lost 2 bases, and 15 bases lay in between.

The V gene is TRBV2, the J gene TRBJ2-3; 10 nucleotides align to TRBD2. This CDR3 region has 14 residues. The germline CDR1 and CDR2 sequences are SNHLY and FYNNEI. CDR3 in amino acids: CAGGLAGASDTQYF. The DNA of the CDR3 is TGTGCAGGGGGGCTAGCGGGGGCTTCAGATACGCAGTATTTT. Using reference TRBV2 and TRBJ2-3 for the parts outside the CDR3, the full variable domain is EPEVTQTPSHQVTQMGQEVILRCVPISNHLYFYWYRQILGQKVEFLVSFYNNEISEKSEIFDDQFSVERPDGSNFTLKIRSTKLEDSAMYFCAGGLAGASDTQYFGPGTRLTVL.

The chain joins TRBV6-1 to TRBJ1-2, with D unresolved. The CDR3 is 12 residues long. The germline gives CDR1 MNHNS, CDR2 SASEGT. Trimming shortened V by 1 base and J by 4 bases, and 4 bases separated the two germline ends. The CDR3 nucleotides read TGTGCCAGCAGTGAAGGACGCTATGGCTACACCTTC. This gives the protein CASSEGRYGYTF.

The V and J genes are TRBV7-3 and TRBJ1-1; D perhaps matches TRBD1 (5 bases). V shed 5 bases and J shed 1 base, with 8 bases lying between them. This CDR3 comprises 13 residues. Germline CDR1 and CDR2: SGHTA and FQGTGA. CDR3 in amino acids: CASSQDRNTEAFF. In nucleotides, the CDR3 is TGTGCCAGCAGCCAAGACAGGAACACTGAAGCTTTCTTT.

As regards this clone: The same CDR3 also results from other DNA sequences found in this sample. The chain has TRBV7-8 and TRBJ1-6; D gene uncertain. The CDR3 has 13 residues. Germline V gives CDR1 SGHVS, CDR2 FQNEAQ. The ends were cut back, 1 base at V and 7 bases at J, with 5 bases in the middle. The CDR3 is CASSLDRNSPLHF. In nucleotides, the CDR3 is TGTGCCAGCAGCTTAGATAGAAATTCACCCCTCCACTTT.

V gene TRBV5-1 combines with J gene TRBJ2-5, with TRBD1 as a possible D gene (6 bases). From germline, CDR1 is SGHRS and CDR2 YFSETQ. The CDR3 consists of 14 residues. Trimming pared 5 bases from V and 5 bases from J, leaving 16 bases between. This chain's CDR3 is CASRAPGARETQYF. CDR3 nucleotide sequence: TGCGCCAGCAGGGCACCAGGGGCTCGGGAGACCCAGTACTTC. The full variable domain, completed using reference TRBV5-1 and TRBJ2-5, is KAGVTQTPRYLIKTRGQQVTLSCSPISGHRSVSWYQQTPGQGLQFLFEYFSETQRNKGNFPGRFSGRQFSNSRSEMNVSTLELGDSALYLCASRAPGARETQYFGPGTRLLVL.

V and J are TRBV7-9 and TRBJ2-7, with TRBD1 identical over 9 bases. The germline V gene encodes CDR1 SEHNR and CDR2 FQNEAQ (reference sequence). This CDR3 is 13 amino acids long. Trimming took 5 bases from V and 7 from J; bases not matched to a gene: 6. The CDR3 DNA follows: TGTGCCAGCAGCCTCTCCGGGACAGGGGAGCAGTACGTC. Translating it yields CASSLSGTGEQYV.

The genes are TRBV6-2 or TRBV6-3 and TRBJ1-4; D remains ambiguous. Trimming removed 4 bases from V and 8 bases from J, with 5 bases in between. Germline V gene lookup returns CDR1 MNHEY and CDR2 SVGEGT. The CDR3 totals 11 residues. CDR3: CASSSREKLFF. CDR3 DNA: TGTGCCAGCAGTTCTAGAGAAAAACTGTTTTTT.

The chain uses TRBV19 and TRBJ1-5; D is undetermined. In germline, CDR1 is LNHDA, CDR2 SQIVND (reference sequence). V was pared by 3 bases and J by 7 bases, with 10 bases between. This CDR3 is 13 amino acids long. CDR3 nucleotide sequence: TGTGCCAGTAGTATGCCGATACCACAGCCCCAGCATTTT. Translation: CASSMPIPQPQHF.